Listed below are T cell receptor beta chains from one sample, sequenced in a study of blood T cell repertoires in COVID-19. Sequenced by immunoSEQ multiplex PCR; TCRdb stores in-frame clones only, minus some. Here the sample spans about 120,000 clones, about four fifths being singletons. Sequencing used peripheral blood. Every receptor here comes from a human donor in a cohort sampled during active COVID-19. The CDR3 runs from the conserved cysteine through the conserved F or W. Each record gives: V gene, clone size, CDR3 length, D gene, J gene, CDR3 protein, CDR3 DNA. The D gene is left open where the match is weak. Size values are once, few and many counts, or a class for expanded clones, and some rows have none.

TRBV20-1	NA	11	NA	TRBJ1-6	CSAPESLPLHF	TGCAGTGCTCCCGAGTCGTTACCCCTCCACTTT
TRBV5-5	NA	16	NA	TRBJ1-4	CASSLGSWTANEKLFF	TGTGCCAGCAGCTTGGGATCTTGGACAGCTAATGAAAAACTGTTTTTT
TRBV6-1	NA	18	TRBD2	TRBJ2-5	CASSGPGLAGGPRETQYF	TGTGCCAGCAGTGGACCGGGACTAGCGGGGGGGCCTCGGGAGACCCAGTACTTC
TRBV19	once	15	TRBD1	TRBJ2-7	CASSPGTGGWYEQYF	TGTGCCAGTAGTCCCGGGACAGGGGGCTGGTACGAGCAGTACTTC
TRBV6-1	NA	19	NA	TRBJ2-4	CASSEGLIGGPLAKNIQYF	TGTGCCAGCAGTGAAGGCTTGATAGGAGGACCCCTAGCCAAAAACATTCAGTACTTC
TRBV6-6	NA	17	TRBD2	TRBJ2-1	CASSRATGLAEGGEQFF	TGTGCCAGCAGTCGCGCGACGGGACTAGCGGAAGGGGGTGAGCAGTTCTTC
TRBV3-1/TRBV3-2	NA	13	NA	TRBJ1-6	CASSPGADSPLHF	TGTGCCAGCAGCCCAGGAGCGGATTCACCCCTCCACTTT
TRBV11-2	few	15	TRBD1	TRBJ1-6	CASSLEPGGNSPLHF	TGTGCCAGCAGCTTAGAACCAGGGGGCAATTCACCCCTCCACTTT
TRBV3-1/TRBV3-2	once	14	TRBD1	TRBJ1-1	CASSQELRQGRAFF	TGTGCCAGCAGCCAAGAATTGAGACAGGGTCGAGCTTTCTTT
TRBV25-1	once	18	TRBD2	TRBJ2-1	CASSEPPGAGGSYNEQFF	TGTGCCAGCAGTGAGCCCCCTGGGGCGGGGGGTTCCTACAATGAGCAGTTCTTC
TRBV6-5	NA	15	NA	TRBJ1-4	CASSYSETTNEKLFF	TGTGCCAGCAGTTACTCAGAGACAACTAATGAAAAACTGTTTTTT
TRBV4-1	NA	16	NA	TRBJ1-3	CASSRETGNSGNTIYF	TGCGCCAGCAGCCGAGAGACAGGAAACTCTGGAAACACCATATATTTT
TRBV5-1	NA	15	NA	TRBJ1-2	CASSADGAGSYGYTF	TGCGCCAGCAGCGCGGATGGGGCAGGGTCATATGGCTACACCTTC
TRBV6-2/TRBV6-3	once	14	TRBD1	TRBJ2-5	CASSATGVRETQYF	TGTGCCAGCAGTGCAACAGGGGTCAGGGAGACCCAGTACTTC
TRBV2	NA	15	TRBD2	TRBJ2-1	CASSPRTSGVNEQFF	TGTGCCAGCAGTCCTAGGACTAGCGGGGTAAATGAGCAGTTCTTC
TRBV18	NA	16	NA	TRBJ1-1	CASSPRSDSRNTEAFF	TGTGCCAGCTCACCACGGTCGGACAGTAGGAACACTGAAGCTTTCTTT
TRBV7-6	NA	16	NA	TRBJ2-1	CASSSWGGATYNEQFF	TGTGCCAGCAGCTCATGGGGGGGGGCTACATACAATGAGCAGTTCTTC
TRBV24-1	NA	13	NA	TRBJ2-1	CATSDRGAGEQFF	TGTGCCACCAGTGATCGGGGGGCCGGTGAGCAGTTCTTC
TRBV5-1	NA	20	TRBD2	TRBJ2-1	CASSPTPGLAGGSSYNEQFF	TGCGCCAGCAGCCCAACCCCGGGACTAGCGGGGGGGAGCTCCTACAATGAGCAGTTCTTC
TRBV11-2	NA	14	TRBD1	TRBJ2-7	CASSFGTGSYEQYF	TGTGCCAGCAGCTTCGGGACAGGGTCCTACGAGCAGTACTTC
TRBV5-4	few	14	NA	TRBJ2-3	CASSLQQGTDTQYF	TGTGCCAGCAGCCTCCAACAGGGCACAGATACGCAGTATTTT
TRBV6-5	few	14	TRBD1	TRBJ1-4	CASSPDRGGEKLFF	TGTGCCAGCAGCCCGGACAGGGGAGGCGAAAAACTGTTTTTT
TRBV7-2	few	14	NA	TRBJ2-3	CASSSLAGTDTQYF	TGTGCCAGCAGCTCCTTAGCGGGCACAGATACGCAGTATTTT
TRBV5-5	NA	12	NA	TRBJ2-7	CASSLAQYEQYF	TGTGCCAGCAGCTTGGCACAATACGAGCAGTACTTC